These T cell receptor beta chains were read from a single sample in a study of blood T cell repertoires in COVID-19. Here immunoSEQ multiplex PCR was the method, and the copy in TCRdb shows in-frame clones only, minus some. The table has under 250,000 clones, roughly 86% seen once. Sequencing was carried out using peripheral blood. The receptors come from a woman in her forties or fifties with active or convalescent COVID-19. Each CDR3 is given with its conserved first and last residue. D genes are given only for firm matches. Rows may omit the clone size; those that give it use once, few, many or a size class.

cdr3_nt: TGTGCCAGCAGTTACGGCGGGGCCCTGGGGAGGGACGAGCAGTACTTC
cdr3_aa: CASSYGGALGRDEQYF
cdr3_length: 16
j_call: TRBJ2-7
d_call: TRBD2
clone_size: .
v_call: TRBV6-2/TRBV6-3

cdr3_nt: TGTGCCAGTAGTAGCTACAGGGGTGAAGCTTTCTTT
cdr3_aa: CASSSYRGEAFF
cdr3_length: 12
j_call: TRBJ1-1
d_call: TRBD1
clone_size: .
v_call: TRBV19

cdr3_nt: TGTGCCAGCAGCGTAGGCGGGACAGGGGGCGGTGGCTACACCTTC
cdr3_aa: CASSVGGTGGGGYTF
cdr3_length: 15
j_call: TRBJ1-2
d_call: TRBD1
clone_size: .
v_call: TRBV9

cdr3_nt: TGTGCCAGCCAGCGGGGGTCCGGGGAGCTGTTTTTT
cdr3_aa: CASQRGSGELFF
cdr3_length: 12
j_call: TRBJ2-2
d_call: TRBD2
clone_size: .
v_call: TRBV2

cdr3_nt: TGTGCCAGCAGCCACGGGGGGGACGATCAGCCCCAGCATTTT
cdr3_aa: CASSHGGDDQPQHF
cdr3_length: 14
j_call: TRBJ1-5
d_call: .
clone_size: .
v_call: TRBV5-4

cdr3_nt: TGTGCCAGCAGCTCGACTAGCGGAGTCACGAACACCGGGGAGCTGTTTTTT
cdr3_aa: CASSSTSGVTNTGELFF
cdr3_length: 17
j_call: TRBJ2-2
d_call: TRBD2
clone_size: .
v_call: TRBV7-9

cdr3_nt: TGTGCCAGCAGCTTAGAACTGGGCGGAGGCACCGGGGAGCTGTTTTTT
cdr3_aa: CASSLELGGGTGELFF
cdr3_length: 16
j_call: TRBJ2-2
d_call: .
clone_size: .
v_call: TRBV7-9

cdr3_nt: TGCGCCAGCAGTGAGTTAGGCGGGCAGCAGTTCTTC
cdr3_aa: CASSELGGQQFF
cdr3_length: 12
j_call: TRBJ2-1
d_call: .
clone_size: .
v_call: TRBV10-1

cdr3_nt: TGTGCCATCAGTTGGGCTAGCGGGAGCACAGATACGCAGTATTTT
cdr3_aa: CAISWASGSTDTQYF
cdr3_length: 15
j_call: TRBJ2-3
d_call: TRBD2
clone_size: .
v_call: TRBV10-3

cdr3_nt: TGTGCCAGCAGCAATAGCGGGGTAGAGACCCAGTACTTC
cdr3_aa: CASSNSGVETQYF
cdr3_length: 13
j_call: TRBJ2-5
d_call: TRBD2
clone_size: .
v_call: TRBV28

cdr3_nt: TGTGCCACCAGTGACCGCCGGGGGTCCTACAATGAGCAGTTCTTC
cdr3_aa: CATSDRRGSYNEQFF
cdr3_length: 15
j_call: TRBJ2-1
d_call: .
clone_size: .
v_call: TRBV24-1

cdr3_nt: TGTGCCAGCGGGAACCGGGACTACAAAAATGAGCAGTTCTTC
cdr3_aa: CASGNRDYKNEQFF
cdr3_length: 14
j_call: TRBJ2-1
d_call: TRBD2
clone_size: .
v_call: TRBV2

cdr3_nt: TGTGCCAGCAGCTTCCAGGCGTTACAAGAGACCCAGTACTTC
cdr3_aa: CASSFQALQETQYF
cdr3_length: 14
j_call: TRBJ2-5
d_call: .
clone_size: once
v_call: TRBV7-2

cdr3_nt: TGTGCCAGCAGCCCCCCCGGGTATGGCTACACCTTC
cdr3_aa: CASSPPGYGYTF
cdr3_length: 12
j_call: TRBJ1-2
d_call: .
clone_size: .
v_call: TRBV5-6

cdr3_nt: TGTGCCAGCGGAACTATGACCTACGAGCAGTACTTC
cdr3_aa: CASGTMTYEQYF
cdr3_length: 12
j_call: TRBJ2-7
d_call: .
clone_size: .
v_call: TRBV7-9

cdr3_nt: TGTGCCAGCAGTTCAATAATGGGGGGGACCTCCGGAGAGACCCAGTACTTC
cdr3_aa: CASSSIMGGTSGETQYF
cdr3_length: 17
j_call: TRBJ2-5
d_call: TRBD2
clone_size: .
v_call: TRBV28

cdr3_nt: TGTGCCACCAGTGATTTTGTGGCGGGGGGGGCTACGCAGTATTTT
cdr3_aa: CATSDFVAGGATQYF
cdr3_length: 15
j_call: TRBJ2-3
d_call: TRBD2
clone_size: .
v_call: TRBV24-1

cdr3_nt: TGTGCCAGCAGTGAAGCCGGGACAGGCCGATCACCCCTCCACTTT
cdr3_aa: CASSEAGTGRSPLHF
cdr3_length: 15
j_call: TRBJ1-6
d_call: TRBD1
clone_size: once
v_call: TRBV6-1

cdr3_nt: TGTGCCATCAGTGAAGGACAGGACTATGGCTACACCTTC
cdr3_aa: CAISEGQDYGYTF
cdr3_length: 13
j_call: TRBJ1-2
d_call: TRBD1
clone_size: .
v_call: TRBV10-3

cdr3_nt: TGTGCCAGCAGTGAGGCGTGGCGGGGGAACACCGGGGAGCTGTTTTTT
cdr3_aa: CASSEAWRGNTGELFF
cdr3_length: 16
j_call: TRBJ2-2
d_call: .
clone_size: .
v_call: TRBV6-1

cdr3_nt: TGCGCCAGCAGCCAAGAGGGTCCCAGTGAATCCGCGGGTACAGATACGCAGTATTTT
cdr3_aa: CASSQEGPSESAGTDTQYF
cdr3_length: 19
j_call: TRBJ2-3
d_call: .
clone_size: .
v_call: TRBV4-1

cdr3_nt: TGTGCCAGCACGGACAGCTTGAACACTGAAGCTTTCTTT
cdr3_aa: CASTDSLNTEAFF
cdr3_length: 13
j_call: TRBJ1-1
d_call: .
clone_size: .
v_call: TRBV28

cdr3_nt: TGTGCCAGCAGCCAAGACAGGGGGCTTAACTATGGCTACACCTTC
cdr3_aa: CASSQDRGLNYGYTF
cdr3_length: 15
j_call: TRBJ1-2
d_call: TRBD1
clone_size: .
v_call: TRBV2

cdr3_nt: TGCGCCAGCAGTAGCGGGAGGGCTCGTGAGCAGTTCTTC
cdr3_aa: CASSSGRAREQFF
cdr3_length: 13
j_call: TRBJ2-1
d_call: TRBD2
clone_size: .
v_call: TRBV5-1

cdr3_nt: TGCACCAGCAGCCGCCCCCGGGACAGGGTTAATTCACCCCTCCACTTT
cdr3_aa: CTSSRPRDRVNSPLHF
cdr3_length: 16
j_call: TRBJ1-6
d_call: .
clone_size: .
v_call: TRBV1

cdr3_nt: TGTGCCAGCAGCCAACCGCCGGGCACTGAAGCTTTCTTT
cdr3_aa: CASSQPPGTEAFF
cdr3_length: 13
j_call: TRBJ1-1
d_call: .
clone_size: .
v_call: TRBV11-2

cdr3_nt: TGTGCCAGCAGCGTAGTTCAGGGTTGGGGCTACACCTTC
cdr3_aa: CASSVVQGWGYTF
cdr3_length: 13
j_call: TRBJ1-2
d_call: .
clone_size: .
v_call: TRBV9

cdr3_nt: TGTGCCAGCAGTGACCTGACGCAGCGTTCACCCCTCCACTTT
cdr3_aa: CASSDLTQRSPLHF
cdr3_length: 14
j_call: TRBJ1-6
d_call: .
clone_size: .
v_call: TRBV28

cdr3_nt: TGCAGCGTTGCCTCACGACAGGGGGGTAATGAAAAACTGTTTTTT
cdr3_aa: CSVASRQGGNEKLFF
cdr3_length: 15
j_call: TRBJ1-4
d_call: TRBD1
clone_size: .
v_call: TRBV29-1

cdr3_nt: TGTGCCAGCAGGGAGACAGGGCTTTCGAAGACCCAGTACTTC
cdr3_aa: CASRETGLSKTQYF
cdr3_length: 14
j_call: TRBJ2-5
d_call: TRBD1
clone_size: .
v_call: TRBV6-4

cdr3_nt: TGCAGCGTTGAACCTAGTTTCAATGAGCAGTTCTTC
cdr3_aa: CSVEPSFNEQFF
cdr3_length: 12
j_call: TRBJ2-1
d_call: .
clone_size: .
v_call: TRBV29-1

cdr3_nt: TGTGCCTCGCGAGGGCTTCCCGGGGATACGCAGTATTTT
cdr3_aa: CASRGLPGDTQYF
cdr3_length: 13
j_call: TRBJ2-3
d_call: .
clone_size: once
v_call: TRBV6-5

cdr3_nt: TGCGCCAGCAGTGAGCGGGAGGCCCGCGATACGCAGTATTTT
cdr3_aa: CASSEREARDTQYF
cdr3_length: 14
j_call: TRBJ2-3
d_call: TRBD2
clone_size: .
v_call: TRBV10-1

cdr3_nt: TGTGCCAGCAAACCAACAGGGGTCCGAGAAGCTTTCTTT
cdr3_aa: CASKPTGVREAFF
cdr3_length: 13
j_call: TRBJ1-1
d_call: TRBD1
clone_size: .
v_call: TRBV12-3/TRBV12-4

cdr3_nt: TGTGCCACCAGCGGACAGGGGTTGGCAGATACGCAGTATTTT
cdr3_aa: CATSGQGLADTQYF
cdr3_length: 14
j_call: TRBJ2-3
d_call: TRBD1
clone_size: .
v_call: TRBV24-1

cdr3_nt: TGTGCCAGCAGTTTTATGGGGGGGAGTGAAAAACTGTTTTTT
cdr3_aa: CASSFMGGSEKLFF
cdr3_length: 14
j_call: TRBJ1-4
d_call: .
clone_size: .
v_call: TRBV6-5

cdr3_nt: TGCGCCAGCAGCATTTCAGGGGCTCCTAATGAAAAACTGTTTTTT
cdr3_aa: CASSISGAPNEKLFF
cdr3_length: 15
j_call: TRBJ1-4
d_call: .
clone_size: .
v_call: TRBV5-1

cdr3_nt: TGTGCCAGCTCTCTTAGGGCAGGGGGGAATTCACCCCTCCACTTT
cdr3_aa: CASSLRAGGNSPLHF
cdr3_length: 15
j_call: TRBJ1-6
d_call: TRBD1
clone_size: .
v_call: TRBV7-7

cdr3_nt: TGTGCCAGCAGCCATTCGGGGGAGCAGTACTTC
cdr3_aa: CASSHSGEQYF
cdr3_length: 11
j_call: TRBJ2-7
d_call: .
clone_size: .
v_call: TRBV3-1/TRBV3-2

cdr3_nt: TGTGCCAGCAACAGGGGGTTCGGTGGGGCCAACGTCCTGACTTTC
cdr3_aa: CASNRGFGGANVLTF
cdr3_length: 15
j_call: TRBJ2-6
d_call: TRBD1
clone_size: .
v_call: TRBV19

cdr3_nt: TGTGCCAGCACCCTCACGGGCACCGGGGAGCTGTTTTTT
cdr3_aa: CASTLTGTGELFF
cdr3_length: 13
j_call: TRBJ2-2
d_call: .
clone_size: .
v_call: TRBV2

cdr3_nt: TGTGCCAGCAGTGCACAGGGGGCGCTTCGTGATAATTCACCCCTCCACTTT
cdr3_aa: CASSAQGALRDNSPLHF
cdr3_length: 17
j_call: TRBJ1-6
d_call: TRBD1
clone_size: .
v_call: TRBV28

cdr3_nt: TGTGCCAGCACTTCGGGTTATGTTGGTGGCTACACCTTC
cdr3_aa: CASTSGYVGGYTF
cdr3_length: 13
j_call: TRBJ1-2
d_call: .
clone_size: .
v_call: TRBV6-5

cdr3_nt: TGTGCCAGCACTCTGACAAGGATCGCTTTCTTT
cdr3_aa: CASTLTRIAFF
cdr3_length: 11
j_call: TRBJ1-1
d_call: .
clone_size: .
v_call: TRBV28

cdr3_nt: TGTGCCAGCAGTTTTTTCGGTAATCAGCCCCAGCATTTT
cdr3_aa: CASSFFGNQPQHF
cdr3_length: 13
j_call: TRBJ1-5
d_call: .
clone_size: few
v_call: TRBV12-3/TRBV12-4

cdr3_nt: TGTGCCAGCAGCCAATCAGGGAAGGGAACTGAAGCTTTCTTT
cdr3_aa: CASSQSGKGTEAFF
cdr3_length: 14
j_call: TRBJ1-1
d_call: .
clone_size: .
v_call: TRBV3-1/TRBV3-2

cdr3_nt: TGTGCCAGTAGTATAGGCAGCCTAGCCCTAACCACAGATACGCAGTATTTT
cdr3_aa: CASSIGSLALTTDTQYF
cdr3_length: 17
j_call: TRBJ2-3
d_call: .
clone_size: .
v_call: TRBV19

cdr3_nt: TGTGCCAGCAGTCAACAGGGGGGCTATGGCTACACCTTC
cdr3_aa: CASSQQGGYGYTF
cdr3_length: 13
j_call: TRBJ1-2
d_call: TRBD1
clone_size: .
v_call: TRBV7-9

cdr3_nt: TGCGCCAGCAGCCTTCAGGGGAACACTGAAGCTTTCTTT
cdr3_aa: CASSLQGNTEAFF
cdr3_length: 13
j_call: TRBJ1-1
d_call: .
clone_size: few
v_call: TRBV4-1

cdr3_nt: TGTGCCAGCAGTGACAGCGGGGGGAACACAGATACGCAGTATTTT
cdr3_aa: CASSDSGGNTDTQYF
cdr3_length: 15
j_call: TRBJ2-3
d_call: TRBD2
clone_size: few
v_call: TRBV6-4

cdr3_nt: TGTGCCACCAGTGACGGGAGCGGGAGTATTTCCTACAATGAGCAGTTCTTC
cdr3_aa: CATSDGSGSISYNEQFF
cdr3_length: 17
j_call: TRBJ2-1
d_call: TRBD2
clone_size: .
v_call: TRBV24-1

cdr3_nt: TGTGCCAGCAGCCAAGAGGGTGCCCCAAGTGGTAGCGGGGGGGCGAAAGAGACCCAGTACTTC
cdr3_aa: CASSQEGAPSGSGGAKETQYF
cdr3_length: 21
j_call: TRBJ2-5
d_call: TRBD2
clone_size: .
v_call: TRBV3-1/TRBV3-2

cdr3_nt: TGTGCCAGCAGTTACGCAGAGCCTGAAAGGGGTGAAAAACTGTTTTTT
cdr3_aa: CASSYAEPERGEKLFF
cdr3_length: 16
j_call: TRBJ1-4
d_call: .
clone_size: .
v_call: TRBV6-6

cdr3_nt: TGTGCCAGCAGTCCCTATGCAATTCGCATCTCCTACGAGCAGTACTTC
cdr3_aa: CASSPYAIRISYEQYF
cdr3_length: 16
j_call: TRBJ2-7
d_call: .
clone_size: .
v_call: TRBV27

cdr3_nt: TGCGCCAGCAGCCCTTTTCGCGGGGGGGCCCCCGGGGAGCTGTTTTTT
cdr3_aa: CASSPFRGGAPGELFF
cdr3_length: 16
j_call: TRBJ2-2
d_call: TRBD2
clone_size: .
v_call: TRBV4-1

cdr3_nt: TGTGCCAGCCGCTGGGGTTGGGGGGGCGCGGGCGCAGATACGCAGTATTTT
cdr3_aa: CASRWGWGGAGADTQYF
cdr3_length: 17
j_call: TRBJ2-3
d_call: .
clone_size: .
v_call: TRBV5-4

cdr3_nt: TGCGCCAGCAGCTCGGGACAGAAAAGGGATGGCTACACCTTC
cdr3_aa: CASSSGQKRDGYTF
cdr3_length: 14
j_call: TRBJ1-2
d_call: TRBD1
clone_size: .
v_call: TRBV5-1